This T cell receptor beta chain derives from a study of blood T cell repertoires in COVID-19. Study at large: COVID-19 samples from acute and convalescent phases originated in the United States, Italy and Spain.

In the study's own analysis: Amplified reference gene primers provided the basis for estimating nucleated cell counts. Measured with immunoSEQ multiplex PCR; TCRdb has only the in-frame clones, and not every one. V, J and clone size were drawn from that table, and D and trimming were deduced from the DNA. The data contain more than 200,000 clones, 88% of them singletons. The CDR3 has 16 residues. V lost 0 bases and J lost 4; bases outside the gene matches: 3. Germline CDR1 is SGDLS and CDR2 is YYNGEE. The V call is TRBV9, the J call TRBJ2-2; TRBD2 aligns across 10 bases. The specimen was peripheral blood. The receptor was isolated from a man in his sixties or seventies with acute or convalescent COVID-19. The CDR3 spells CASSVVAGGSTGELFF. The CDR3 bases are TGTGCCAGCAGCGTAGTAGCGGGAGGATCCACCGGGGAGCTGTTTTTT.